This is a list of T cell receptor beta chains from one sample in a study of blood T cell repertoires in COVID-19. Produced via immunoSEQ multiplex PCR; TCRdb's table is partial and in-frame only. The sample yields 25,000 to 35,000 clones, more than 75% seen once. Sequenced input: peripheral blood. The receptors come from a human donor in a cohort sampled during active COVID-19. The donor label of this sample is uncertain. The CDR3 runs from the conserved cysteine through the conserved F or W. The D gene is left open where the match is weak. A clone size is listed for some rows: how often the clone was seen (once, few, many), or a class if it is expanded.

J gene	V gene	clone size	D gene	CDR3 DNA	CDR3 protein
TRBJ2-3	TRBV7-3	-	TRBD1	TGTGCCAGCAGCACACAGGGGGCCACGTCGGATACGCAGTATTTT	CASSTQGATSDTQYF
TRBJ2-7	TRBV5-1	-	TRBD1	TGCGCCAGCAGCTTGGCCCGACAGGGGGCCTACGAGCAGTACTTC	CASSLARQGAYEQYF
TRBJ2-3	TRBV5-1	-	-	TGCGCCAGCAGCCCTGGGAGGTCTAGCGGCACAGATACGCAGTATTTT	CASSPGRSSGTDTQYF
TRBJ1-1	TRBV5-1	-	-	TGCGCCAGCAGCCTATCCGCCTTTGGTGAAGCTTTCTTT	CASSLSAFGEAFF
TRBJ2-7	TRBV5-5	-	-	TGTGCCAGCAGCCGGGGGTGGCTCCTCGAGCAGTACTTC	CASSRGWLLEQYF
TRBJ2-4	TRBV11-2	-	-	TGTGCCAGCAGCTCTCTGACAGTTAAAGTAGCCAAAAACATTCAGTACTTC	CASSSLTVKVAKNIQYF
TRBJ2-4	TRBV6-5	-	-	TGTGCCAGCAGTTACGGACAGCAAAACATTCAGTACTTC	CASSYGQQNIQYF
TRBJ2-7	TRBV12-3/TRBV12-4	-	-	TGTGCCAGCAGCCTCGGACAGACCTACGAGCAGTACTTC	CASSLGQTYEQYF
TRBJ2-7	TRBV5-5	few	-	TGTGCCAGCAGCTTGGCAGGCGGGACGGCCTACGAGCAGTACTTC	CASSLAGGTAYEQYF
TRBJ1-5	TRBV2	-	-	TGTGCCAGCAGTGGACAGTACAATCAGCCCCAGCATTTT	CASSGQYNQPQHF
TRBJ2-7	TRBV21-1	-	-	TGTGCCAGCAGCTCCCGGGCTGGGCAGGGGGCCATTGTGGGATGTAACGAGCAGTACTTC	CASSSRAGQGAIVGCNEQYF
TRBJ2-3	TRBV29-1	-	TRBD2	TGCAGCGCCGGGACTAGTTTAACTGATACGCAGTATTTT	CSAGTSLTDTQYF
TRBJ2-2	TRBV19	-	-	TGTGCCAGTAGTAGCTGGATTAAGGAGGCCGGGGAGCTGTTTTTT	CASSSWIKEAGELFF
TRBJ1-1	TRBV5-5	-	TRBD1	TGTGCCAGCAGCCCGGAGGGGACAGGGACGAACACTGAAGCTTTCTTT	CASSPEGTGTNTEAFF
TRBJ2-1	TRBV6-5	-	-	TGTGCCAGCAGCGGCGGCGCCAACTCCTACAATGAGCAGTTCTTC	CASSGGANSYNEQFF
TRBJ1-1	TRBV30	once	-	TGTGCCTGGAGATCTTTGGGGGGAGCGCTCACTGAAGCTTTCTTT	CAWRSLGGALTEAFF
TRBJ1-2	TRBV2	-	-	TGTGCCAGCAGTGAATTGGGGCACTTTGGCTACACCTTC	CASSELGHFGYTF
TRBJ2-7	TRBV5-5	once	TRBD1	TGTGCCAGCAGCTTTGACAGGGCCACCTACGAGCAGTACTTC	CASSFDRATYEQYF
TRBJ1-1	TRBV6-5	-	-	TGTGCCAGCAGTTACTGGGGAGGTGGACGACCTGAAGCTTTCTTT	CASSYWGGGRPEAFF
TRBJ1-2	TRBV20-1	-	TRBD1	TGCAGTGCTTCGACAGGGGGTGGCTACACCTTC	CSASTGGGYTF
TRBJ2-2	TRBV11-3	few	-	TGTGCCAGCAGCTTAACCAGCGGGCTCGGGGAGCTGTTTTTT	CASSLTSGLGELFF
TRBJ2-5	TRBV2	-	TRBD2	TGTGCCAGCAGGCGTGCGGGAGCCCAAGAGACCCAGTACTTC	CASRRAGAQETQYF
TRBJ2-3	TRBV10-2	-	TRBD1	TGCGCCAGCAGTCCGGGACAGCCTAGCACAGATACGCAGTATTTT	CASSPGQPSTDTQYF
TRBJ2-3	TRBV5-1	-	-	TGCGCCAGCAGCTTGGGACTAAGGCCAGATACGCAGTATTTT	CASSLGLRPDTQYF
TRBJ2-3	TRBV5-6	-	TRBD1	TGTGCCAGCAGCTCTGGGACAGGGATGGGATCAGATACGCAGTATTTT	CASSSGTGMGSDTQYF
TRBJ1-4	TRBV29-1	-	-	TGCAGCGCGGGGACGGGGAATGAAAAACTGTTTTTT	CSAGTGNEKLFF
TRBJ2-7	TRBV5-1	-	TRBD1	TGCGCCAGCAGCTTACAACCGGGACAGGGCTACGAGCAGTACTTC	CASSLQPGQGYEQYF
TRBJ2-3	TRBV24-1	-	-	TGTGCCACCAGTGAACAAGGGGACTTCCGGGGAGATACGCAGTATTTT	CATSEQGDFRGDTQYF
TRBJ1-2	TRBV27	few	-	TGTGCCAGCAGTCCTGGACAGTCTTCGGGCGAGGGCTACACCTTC	CASSPGQSSGEGYTF
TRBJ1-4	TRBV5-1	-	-	TGCGCCAGCAGCTTGGGCGCCTCAGGGGCCTTTAATGAAAAACTGTTTTTT	CASSLGASGAFNEKLFF
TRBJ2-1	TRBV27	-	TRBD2	TGTGCCAGCAGTTACTTAGCGGGAGGGCCCTGGGGTGAGCAGTTCTTC	CASSYLAGGPWGEQFF
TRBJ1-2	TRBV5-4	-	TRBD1	TGTGCCAGCAGCTCACAGGGGGCTGGGGGCTACACCTTC	CASSSQGAGGYTF
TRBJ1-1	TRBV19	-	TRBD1	TGTGCCAGTAGTATCAAGAAACAGGGGGCGATGACTGAAGCTTTCTTT	CASSIKKQGAMTEAFF
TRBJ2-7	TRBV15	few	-	TGTGCCACCAGCAGAGTCGAGACTACGAGTCAGTACTTC	CATSRVETTSQYF
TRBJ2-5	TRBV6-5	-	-	TGTGCCAGCAGTTCGCAGGGTGCTCTTAGGGAGACCCAGTACTTC	CASSSQGALRETQYF
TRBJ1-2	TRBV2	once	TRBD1	TGTGCCAGCAGGAAACCGAAAATGACAAGGGACAGGGAGACGATTCCCCCCTATGGCTACACCTTC	CASRKPKMTRDRETIPPYGYTF
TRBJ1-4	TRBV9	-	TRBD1	TGTGCCAGCAGCGTAGGGCCGGGACAGGGACTGTTTTTT	CASSVGPGQGLFF
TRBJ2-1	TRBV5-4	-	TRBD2	TGTGCCAGCAGCCTAGCGGAAACCGCCTACAATGAGCAGTTCTTC	CASSLAETAYNEQFF
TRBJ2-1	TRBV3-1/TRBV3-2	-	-	TGTGCCAGCAGCCCCGGGACACGACTTGCTAATGAGCAGTTCTTC	CASSPGTRLANEQFF
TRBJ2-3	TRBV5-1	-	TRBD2	TGCGCCAGCAGCCAAGGGCTAGCGGGGGTAGATACGCAGTATTTT	CASSQGLAGVDTQYF
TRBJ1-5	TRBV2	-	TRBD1	TGTGCCAGCTCCGGACAGGGAGGGCAGCCCCAGCATTTT	CASSGQGGQPQHF
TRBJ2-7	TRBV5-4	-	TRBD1	TGTGCCAGCAGCCCGGACAGGGAACGGGGGCAGTACTTC	CASSPDRERGQYF
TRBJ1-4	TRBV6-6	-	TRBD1	TGTGCCAGCAGTCTACGAGGGACAGGGGCGGCGCGTGATGAAAAACTGTTTTTT	CASSLRGTGAARDEKLFF
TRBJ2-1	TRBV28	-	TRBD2	TGTGCCAGCACCGTTTCTGGGACTAGCGGGAATGAGCAGTTCTTC	CASTVSGTSGNEQFF
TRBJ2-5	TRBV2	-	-	TGTGCCAGCTCCCCGACTCGAGAGACCCAGTACTTC	CASSPTRETQYF
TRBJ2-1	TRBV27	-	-	TGTGCCAGCAGTAGGACTCTATACAATGAGCAGTTCTTC	CASSRTLYNEQFF
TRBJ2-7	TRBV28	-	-	TGTGCCAGCAGTCTGACACTACAGGTGTTCGAGCAGTACTTC	CASSLTLQVFEQYF
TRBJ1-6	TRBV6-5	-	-	TGTGCCAGCAGTTACCGCGGACAGCTTAATTCACCCCTCCACTTT	CASSYRGQLNSPLHF
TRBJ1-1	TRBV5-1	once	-	TGCGCCAGCCGAATTGCCCTCTCCACCACCCCCGGGGAAGCTTTCTTT	CASRIALSTTPGEAFF
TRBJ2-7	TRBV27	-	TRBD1	TGTGCCAGCAGTTTACTGACAGGGGGCATGAGGGAGCAGTACTTC	CASSLLTGGMREQYF
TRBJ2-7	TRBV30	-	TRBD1	TGTGCCTGGAGGGCAGGGGGCTCCTACGAGCAGTACTTC	CAWRAGGSYEQYF
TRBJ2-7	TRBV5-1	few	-	TGCGCCAGCGGCCCCCTTCCCGCGGGCCACTCCTACGAGCAGTACTTC	CASGPLPAGHSYEQYF
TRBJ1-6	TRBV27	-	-	TGTGCCAGCAGTTCAGGGAGGCGATCCTATAATTCACCCCTCCACTTT	CASSSGRRSYNSPLHF
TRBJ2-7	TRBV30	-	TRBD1	TGTGCCTGGAAGGGGACAGGGGTCCGGGAGCAGTACTTC	CAWKGTGVREQYF
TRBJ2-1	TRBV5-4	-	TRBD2	TGTGCCAGCAGTAAGACAGGCACTAGCGGGAGTTTCCATGAGCAGTTCTTC	CASSKTGTSGSFHEQFF